The sequence of this T cell receptor beta chain was determined in a study of identical twins. Germline CDR1 SGHDT, CDR2 YYEEEE. This CDR3 has 14 residues. Trimming removed 6 bases from V and 4 bases from J; junction bases left unmatched: 7. Carrying unique molecular identifiers, the cDNA also gained a universal primer site through template switching. Via MiXCR, TCRdb re-called the 5' RACE reads, giving one row per CDR3 protein. The sample lists 400,000 to 650,000 distinct CDR3 sequences, around 20% seen once, with roughly 0.9% in the top ten. This clonotype was counted many times. These records were also assigned to another study, of T cells expressing NK-cell markers. Per that paper: Sorted T-cell subsets CD3+CD56+NKG2C+, CD3+CD56+NKG2C- and CD3+CD56-NKG2C+ were TCR beta-sequenced. Among eight sequenced donors, seven carried HCMV seropositivity while one was seronegative.

The sequence derives from a woman under 30 in good health. The sequenced material came from CD4+ T cells sorted from blood. The chain joins TRBV5-6 to TRBJ2-7, with 10 nucleotides matching TRBD1. The CDR3 sequence: CASNGQGVHYEQYF. The CDR3, as DNA: TGTGCCAGCAACGGACAGGGGGTTCATTACGAGCAGTACTTC.